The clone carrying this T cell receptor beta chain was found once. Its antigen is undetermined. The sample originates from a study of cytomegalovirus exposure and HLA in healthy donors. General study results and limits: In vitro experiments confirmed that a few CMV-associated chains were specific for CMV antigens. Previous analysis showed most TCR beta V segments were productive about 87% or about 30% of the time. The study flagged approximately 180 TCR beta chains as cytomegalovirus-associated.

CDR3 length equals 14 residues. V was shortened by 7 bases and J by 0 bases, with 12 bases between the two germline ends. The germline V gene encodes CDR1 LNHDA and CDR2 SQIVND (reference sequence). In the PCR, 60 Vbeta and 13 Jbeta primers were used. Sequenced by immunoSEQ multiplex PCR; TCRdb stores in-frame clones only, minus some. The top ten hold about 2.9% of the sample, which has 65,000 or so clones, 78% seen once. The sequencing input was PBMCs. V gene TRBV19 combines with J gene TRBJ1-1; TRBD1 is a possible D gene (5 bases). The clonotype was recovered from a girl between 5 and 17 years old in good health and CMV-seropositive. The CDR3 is CASNDRSLNTEAFF. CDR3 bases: TGTGCCAGTAATGACAGATCTCTGAACACTGAAGCTTTCTTT.